This T cell receptor (beta chain) stems from a study of blood T cell repertoires in COVID-19. In this sample, this clone turned up a few times. Germline CDR1 is SGHVS and CDR2 is FNYEAQ. V was clipped by 2 bases and J by 6 bases; unmatched bases: 19. This CDR3 is 19 amino acids long. Assay: immunoSEQ multiplex PCR; the TCRdb copy retains only in-frame clones and omits some. Seen here are about 170,000 clones, over 70% observed once, and the top ten hold approximately 18%. Sample: peripheral blood. The receptor comes from a woman aged 65 to 85 who had recovered from COVID-19. This chain connects TRBV7-6 to TRBJ2-7, with 10 bases fitting TRBD2. CDR3 region: CASSLWARGAGGPPVEQYF. The CDR3, as DNA: TGTGCCAGCAGCTTATGGGCCCGAGGAGCGGGAGGGCCTCCGGTCGAGCAGTACTTC. Using reference TRBV7-6 and TRBJ2-7 for the parts outside the CDR3, the full variable domain is GAGVSQSPRYKVTKRGQDVALRCDPISGHVSLYWYRQALGQGPEFLTYFNYEAQQDKSGLPNDRFSAERPEGSISTLTIQRTEQRDSAMYRCASSLWARGAGGPPVEQYFGPGTRLTVT.